The next 27 T cell receptor beta chains were all read from a single sample in a study of molecular identifiers for immune sequencing clone quantification. TCRdb passed the PCR reads through MiXCR, listing each CDR3 protein once. This sample has about half a million distinct CDR3 sequences, with 20% to 25% found just once. Sample: naive CD8+ T cells from blood, with Jurkat cell RNA spiked in. The subset: FACS-sorted CD8+CD4-CCR7+CD45RA+ naive T cells. The origin of the receptors is a human donor in good health. Some libraries in this study had Jurkat cell RNA spiked in.

The chain joins TRBV19 to TRBJ2-7; no clear D gene. Per the germline V gene, CDR1 is LNHDA and CDR2 is SQIVND (reference sequence). The CDR3 spans 14 residues. Trimming removed 3 bases from V and 0 bases from J, with 9 bases in between. CDR3 DNA sequence: TGTGCCAGTAGTATGAGTTCTAGCTCCTACGAGCAGTACTTC. Protein product: CASSMSSSSYEQYF.

The chain employs TRBV18 and TRBJ1-6, with 11 bases fitting TRBD1. Trimming took 2 bases from V and 0 from J; bases not matched to a gene: 12. The CDR3 covers 21 residues. Germline V gene sequence: CDR1 KGHSH, CDR2 LQKENI. The CDR3 DNA reads TGTGCCAGCTCACCAGCTCGAACCGGGACAGGGGGAAGCTCCTATAATTCACCCCTCCACTTT. Its translation is CASSPARTGTGGSSYNSPLHF. Drawing the rest from reference TRBV18 and TRBJ1-6, the complete variable domain is NAGVMQNPRHLVRRRGQEARLRCSPMKGHSHVYWYRQLPEEGLKFMVYLQKENIIDESGMPKERFSAEFPKEGPSILRIQQVVRGDSAAYFCASSPARTGTGGSSYNSPLHFGNGTRLTVT.

This clonotype was counted only a few times. This rearrangement joins TRBV9 to TRBJ2-7; 8 bases map to TRBD1. There are 15 residues in the CDR3. The junction had 7 bases not matched to a gene; V was cut back by 0 bases and J by 5 bases. Germline V gene lookup returns CDR1 SGDLS and CDR2 YYNGEE. The CDR3 protein is CASSVASGQGHEQYF. In DNA, the CDR3 is TGTGCCAGCAGCGTAGCCAGCGGACAGGGCCACGAGCAGTACTTC.

There are many counts of this clonotype. The CDR3 here is CASSRLMDTQYF. The CDR3 nucleotides read TGTGCCAGCAGTAGACTGATGGATACGCAGTATTTT. The chain joins TRBV28 to TRBJ2-3; unclear D gene. The CDR3 is made up of 12 amino acids. The germline CDR1 and CDR2 sequences are MDHEN and SYDVKM. V was pared by 5 bases and J by 6 bases, with 9 bases between.

A remark on this clonotype: A much larger clone lies a single base off, so this may be a read error. The chain has TRBV27 and TRBJ1-1, with a weak D call TRBD1 (5 bases). This CDR3 has 13 residues. Germline CDR1 reads MNHEY; CDR2 reads SMNVEV (reference sequence). CDR3 in DNA: TGTGCCAGCGGTTTACAGGCCCACACTGAAGCTTTCTTT. Residues: CASGLQAHTEAFF.

For this clonotype: A much bigger clone sits one base away, suggesting this may be a read error. The chain employs TRBV20-1 and TRBJ2-3, with 10 bases lining up with TRBD2. Germline CDR1 is DFQATT and CDR2 is SNEGSKA (reference sequence). The length of the CDR3 is 13 residues. CDR3 DNA: TGCAGTGCTAGACTAGCGGGAGTAGAAACGCGGTATTTT. It encodes CSARLAGVETRYF.

This clonotype turned up a few times. The chain uses TRBV12-3 or TRBV12-4 and TRBJ2-3; D gene ambiguous. The CDR3 consists of 13 residues. Trimming left V 2 bases short and J 7 bases short, with 10 bases between. CDR3 region: CASSLRLVHTQYF. The CDR3, as DNA: TGTGCCAGCAGTTTAAGGCTAGTTCATACGCAGTATTTT.

This clonotype was picked up a small number of times. The CDR3 region has the DNA TGCGCCAGCACTTGGACAGGGGGCACTAACTATGGCTACACCTTC. Its protein product is CASTWTGGTNYGYTF. The V call is TRBV4-1, the J call TRBJ1-2, with 11 positions matching TRBD1. Germline-derived CDR1 and CDR2 are MGHRA and YSYEKL. The CDR3 is 15 residues long. V shed 7 bases, J shed 0 bases, and the junction held 4 bases outside the gene matches.

This clonotype has ten or more counts. The V call is TRBV5-1, the J call TRBJ2-5; possible D gene TRBD2, 6 bases. Germline loops: CDR1 SGHRS, CDR2 YFSETQ. V lost 2 bases to trimming and J lost 1 base, with 12 bases between them. The CDR3 has 15 amino acids. CDR3 sequence: CASSLLAGSQETQYF. The CDR3 DNA reads TGCGCCAGCAGCTTACTGGCGGGATCCCAAGAGACCCAGTACTTC.

This clonotype was detected many times. V and J are TRBV6-2 or TRBV6-3 and TRBJ2-1, with unresolved D. Germline V gene lookup returns CDR1 MNHEY and CDR2 SVGEGT. This CDR3 is built from 12 residues. Trimming stripped 11 bases from V and 7 bases from J, with 15 bases between. This CDR3 is CAHGLDANEQFF. The CDR3, as DNA: TGTGCCCACGGCCTGGATGCAAATGAGCAGTTCTTC.

This clonotype was detected many times. The chain joins TRBV5-4 to TRBJ1-2; D may be TRBD1 (5 bases). Germline assignment: CDR1 SGHNT and CDR2 YYREEE (reference sequence). The CDR3 totals 15 residues. Trimming left V 3 bases short and J 4 bases short, with 16 bases between. The DNA of the CDR3 is TGTGCCAGCAGCTGGGCCGGGACGACCTCCTATGGCTACACCTTC. Its translation is CASSWAGTTSYGYTF.

This clonotype appeared many times. This chain connects TRBV7-9 to TRBJ2-7; D might be TRBD2 (6 bases). The ends were cut back, 5 bases at V and 6 bases at J, with 20 bases in the middle. The CDR3 covers 15 residues. CDR1 SEHNR and CDR2 FQNEAQ come from the germline V gene (reference sequence). CDR3 amino acids: CASSTNLAELGEQYF. The CDR3 bases are TGTGCCAGCAGCACCAACTTAGCGGAGTTGGGCGAGCAGTACTTC.

The genes are TRBV29-1 and TRBJ2-1; D is unclear. The germline V gene has CDR1 SQVTM and CDR2 ANQGSEA. This CDR3 has 13 amino acids. V lost 3 bases and J 4 bases, leaving 10 bases between the germline ends. CDR3 amino acids: CSVEKATYNEQFF. CDR3 DNA: TGCAGCGTTGAGAAAGCTACGTACAATGAGCAGTTCTTC.

The sample holds many counts of this clonotype. V and J are TRBV6-5 and TRBJ1-1, with D unresolved. Germline V gives CDR1 MNHEY, CDR2 SVGAGI. The V end was cut by 8 bases, the J end by 7 bases, with 2 bases between. This CDR3 has 8 residues. The CDR3 is CASHEAFF. CDR3 coding DNA: TGTGCCAGCCATGAAGCTTTCTTT.

This clonotype occurred a few times. The rearrangement joins TRBV4-1 to TRBJ2-7, with a weak D call TRBD2 (6 bases). This CDR3 spans 16 amino acids. Deletions cut 0 bases from V and 0 bases from J, with 12 bases between. Germline CDR1 and CDR2: MGHRA and YSYEKL. CDR3 DNA sequence: TGCGCCAGCAGCCAAGATCAGGGCGGGAACTCCTACGAGCAGTACTTC. It translates to CASSQDQGGNSYEQYF.

This clonotype was detected only a few times. This chain joins TRBV30 and TRBJ2-3; D call uncertain. V was clipped by 1 base and J by 4 bases, with 9 bases between them. The germline gives CDR1 GTSNPN, CDR2 SVGIG (reference sequence). The CDR3 covers 13 residues. This CDR3 reads CAWSGQSPDTQYF. The CDR3 bases are TGTGCCTGGAGTGGCCAGTCCCCAGATACGCAGTATTTT.

This clonotype was recorded at least ten times. The chain joins TRBV28 to TRBJ1-6; perhaps TRBD1 as D (6 bases). The germline gives CDR1 MDHEN, CDR2 SYDVKM. CDR3 length: 14 residues. Trimming removed 8 bases from V and 4 bases from J, with 12 bases in between. The CDR3 is CASSWDNYNSPLHF. CDR3 bases: TGTGCCAGCTCATGGGACAATTATAATTCACCCCTCCACTTT.

The chain recombines TRBV9 with TRBJ2-3; the match to TRBD2 covers 8 bases. CDR1 is SGDLS and CDR2 is YYNGEE in the germline V gene. The CDR3 has 17 amino acids. J gave up 4 bases and V 4 bases, and 14 bases lay outside the gene matches. In nucleotides, the CDR3 is TGTGCCAGCAGCCTTATGATGAGCGGGAGTTCTGCAGATACGCAGTATTTT. Protein sequence: CASSLMMSGSSADTQYF.

The genes are TRBV12-3 or TRBV12-4 and TRBJ2-5; TRBD1 agrees at 7 bases. CDR3 size: 15 residues. The V and J ends lost 5 bases and 5 bases, in that order; junction bases with no gene match: 11. The CDR3 sequence: CASSPYRGRTETQYF. The DNA of the CDR3 is TGTGCCAGCAGTCCCTACAGGGGACGTACGGAGACCCAGTACTTC.

This clonotype was found many times. The gene calls are TRBV7-2 and TRBJ2-5; D call uncertain. The CDR3 covers 13 residues. The V gene lost 5 bases and the J gene lost 7 bases, with 14 bases spanning the gap. The germline CDR1 and CDR2 sequences are SGHTA and FQGNSA. The CDR3 reads CASSIDFGVTQYF. In nucleotides, the CDR3 is TGTGCCAGCAGCATAGATTTTGGAGTGACCCAGTACTTC.

CDR3 sequence (DNA): TGTGCCAGCAGTGATCAGGGCGAAAAACTGTTTTTT. It specifies CASSDQGEKLFF. V is TRBV12-3 or TRBV12-4 and J is TRBJ1-4; D might be TRBD1 (5 bases). V was cut by 5 bases and J by 8 bases, with 9 bases left in between. CDR3 length: 12 amino acids.

This clonotype came up many times. The genes are TRBV24-1 and TRBJ1-4; D ambiguous. The germline V gene has CDR1 KGHDR and CDR2 SFDVKD. This CDR3 contains 12 residues. Trimming stripped 5 bases from V and 11 bases from J, with 11 bases between. CDR3 nucleotide sequence: TGTGCCACCAGTGCCTCGGAAGGGAAACTGTTTTTT. This encodes CATSASEGKLFF.

This clonotype has a count of ten or more. J is TRBJ2-3 and V is TRBV27, with 7 bases matching TRBD1. J gave up 4 bases and V 1 base, and 2 bases lay outside the gene matches. CDR1 is MNHEY, CDR2 SMNVEV, per germline (reference sequence). CDR3 size: 14 residues. The CDR3 region is CASSLLGGADTQYF. Here the CDR3 DNA reads TGTGCCAGCAGTTTATTAGGGGGCGCAGATACGCAGTATTTT.

The table lists this clonotype with a few counts. The chain uses TRBV20-1 and TRBJ2-3; a weak D match, TRBD2 (5 bases). The V end lost 4 bases, the J end lost 0 bases, and 11 bases lay between the germline ends. The CDR3 loop spans 14 amino acids. CDR1 is DFQATT, CDR2 SNEGSKA, per germline (reference sequence). The CDR3 nucleotides are TGCAGTGCTATTGGAGGCTCTAGCACAGATACGCAGTATTTT. Translation gives CSAIGGSSTDTQYF.

This clonotype was seen many times. The V gene is TRBV28, the J gene TRBJ2-5, with D hard to call. The length of the CDR3 is 15 residues. CDR1 and CDR2 (germline): MDHEN, SYDVKM. V was pared by 1 base and J by 2 bases, with 11 bases between. The DNA for the CDR3 is TGTGCCAGCAGTTTATTGCGCCCCAATCAAGAGACCCAGTACTTC. Amino acids: CASSLLRPNQETQYF.

The V gene is TRBV6-2 or TRBV6-3, the J gene TRBJ2-3; tentatively, D is TRBD1 (6 bases). This CDR3 has 17 residues. CDR1 is MNHEY and CDR2 is SVGEGT in the germline V gene. The V and J ends lost 2 bases and 0 bases respectively, with 15 bases between them. CDR3 amino acids: CASSYPLLGQSTDTQYF. The CDR3 DNA sequence: TGTGCCAGCAGTTACCCGCTCTTAGGACAGAGCACAGATACGCAGTATTTT.

This clonotype was seen at least ten times. The V gene is TRBV19, the J gene TRBJ2-3; the D call may be TRBD1 or TRBD2 (6 bases each). The V gene lost 3 bases and the J gene lost 2 bases, with 12 bases spanning the gap. The germline CDR1 and CDR2 sequences are LNHDA and SQIVND (reference sequence). This CDR3 has 15 amino acids. The CDR3 reads CASSIGGGPTDTQYF. In DNA, the CDR3 is TGTGCCAGTAGTATCGGAGGGGGACCCACAGATACGCAGTATTTT.